One T cell receptor (beta chain) is described in this entry. Its antigen is not identified. The data stem from a study of PD-1 blockade in classical Hodgkin lymphoma. The study, taken as a whole, reports: Diversity in CD4+ TCRs, unlike that measured in CD8+ TCRs, had risen significantly by C4D1.

Following autologous stem cell transplantation, relapse occurred in every patient, and exposure to brentuximab vedotin varied. Using immunoSEQ multiplex PCR, the repertoire was profiled, and TCRdb retains in-frame clones only, with some absent. The data hold more than 90,000 clones, with roughly 80% observed a single time. The sample consisted of peripheral blood mononuclear cells (PBMCs), taken before the second cycle of nivolumab. This TCR derives from a human donor with classical Hodgkin lymphoma.

The CDR3 spells CASSPGRLADYSYEQYF. The DNA of the CDR3 is TGTGCCAGCAGTCCCGGGCGACTAGCGGATTACTCCTACGAGCAGTACTTC. The chain has TRBV5-6 and TRBJ2-7; the match to TRBD2 covers 9 bases. The J segment lost 0 bases and the V segment lost 5 bases, leaving 12 bases of the junction unmatched. This CDR3 has 17 residues. Looked up from germline, CDR1 is SGHDT and CDR2 is YYEEEE. The whole variable domain, filled in from reference TRBV5-6 and TRBJ2-7, reads DAGVTQSPTHLIKTRGQQVTLRCSPKSGHDTVSWYQQALGQGPQFIFQYYEEEERQRGNFPDRFSGHQFPNYSSELNVNALLLGDSALYLCASSPGRLADYSYEQYFGPGTRLTVT.